The next 10 T cell receptor beta chains were all read from a single sample in a study of blood T cell repertoires in COVID-19. Using immunoSEQ multiplex PCR, the repertoire was profiled, and TCRdb retains in-frame clones only, with some absent. Seen here are more than 50,000 clones, around 67% observed once, and the top ten hold approximately 15%. The sequenced material came from peripheral blood. The origin of the receptors is a woman in her 70s with acute or convalescent COVID-19.

This clone has a single count. The V gene is TRBV10-3, the J gene TRBJ2-3, with TRBD2 identical over 7 bases. J lost 5 bases, V lost 8 bases, and 13 bases had no gene match. Germline assignment: CDR1 ENHRY and CDR2 SYGVKD. This CDR3 is 15 amino acids long. CDR3 region: CAIGPVGGEGDTQYF. In DNA form, the CDR3 reads TGTGCCATCGGGCCGGTCGGCGGGGAGGGAGATACGCAGTATTTT.

The rearrangement links TRBV30 to TRBJ2-7; no reliable D call. The CDR3 loop spans 12 amino acids. The germline V gene encodes CDR1 GTSNPN and CDR2 SVGIG (reference sequence). Trimming removed 4 bases at V and 3 bases at J, with 10 bases between. CDR3 nucleotide sequence: TGTGCCTGGAAACCCAACAGCTACGAGCAGTACTTC. This translates into CAWKPNSYEQYF.

Comments on this clone: Other DNA sequences in the same sample also yield this CDR3. The chain uses TRBV30 and TRBJ1-5, with TRBD1 as a possible D gene (5 bases). V lost 2 bases, J lost 2 bases, and 7 bases lay in between. Per germline, CDR1 GTSNPN and CDR2 SVGIG (reference sequence). The CDR3 runs to 13 residues. The DNA for the CDR3 is TGTGCCTGGAGTACAGGAGGCAATCAGCCCCAGCATTTT. The encoded protein is CAWSTGGNQPQHF.

This clone was picked up a small number of times. V usage is TRBV4-2 and J usage is TRBJ2-1; 8 positions match TRBD1. The length of the CDR3 is 17 residues. J gave up 5 bases and V 0 bases, and 9 bases lay outside the gene matches. Germline loops: CDR1 LGHNA, CDR2 YNFKEQ. The CDR3 here is CASSQETTGTGNNEQFF. CDR3 nucleotides: TGTGCCAGCAGCCAAGAAACCACCGGGACAGGCAACAATGAGCAGTTCTTC.

V and J are TRBV3-1 (or the pseudogene TRBV3-2) and TRBJ1-2; D unclear. CDR3 length: 15 residues. The germline V gene has CDR1 LGHDT and CDR2 YNNKEL (reference sequence). V was pared by 1 base and J by 8 bases, with 17 bases between. The CDR3 spells CASSQGSGPGGGYTF. DNA of the CDR3: TGTGCCAGCAGCCAAGGTTCAGGCCCCGGTGGGGGCTACACCTTC.

The genes are TRBV6-5 and TRBJ2-5; no clear D. The CDR3 contains 16 residues. The V end lost 0 bases, the J end lost 5 bases, and 16 bases lay between the germline ends. The germline V gene has CDR1 MNHEY and CDR2 SVGAGI. The CDR3 is CASSYSPRRGSETQYF. CDR3 nucleotides: TGTGCCAGCAGTTACTCGCCCAGGCGTGGTTCGGAGACCCAGTACTTC.

The chain recombines TRBV2 with TRBJ2-7; unclear D gene. Germline V gene lookup returns CDR1 SNHLY and CDR2 FYNNEI. V was cut by 8 bases and J by 7 bases, with 15 bases left in between. The CDR3 contains 12 residues. The CDR3 reads CASYIPGREQYF. The CDR3 DNA is TGTGCCAGCTATATCCCAGGTCGTGAGCAGTACTTC.

The genes are TRBV24-1 and TRBJ1-1, with unresolved D. Per germline, CDR1 KGHDR and CDR2 SFDVKD. Trimming pared 6 bases from V and 8 bases from J, leaving 9 bases between. The CDR3 is 11 amino acids. As DNA, the CDR3 is TGTGCCACCAGTCGCGGGTTGGAAGCTTTCTTT. Its protein product is CATSRGLEAFF.

The chain carries TRBV7-9 and TRBJ1-6, with D uncertain. The length of the CDR3 is 16 residues. CDR1 and CDR2 (germline): SEHNR, FQNEAQ (reference sequence). V was shortened by 1 base and J by 4 bases, with 11 bases between the two germline ends. The CDR3 loop reads CASSLVLARYNSPLHF. In DNA form, the CDR3 reads TGTGCCAGCAGCTTAGTACTGGCGCGGTATAATTCACCCCTCCACTTT.

The genes are TRBV2 and TRBJ1-5, with 7 bases identical to TRBD1. V lost 8 bases, J lost 2 bases, and 3 bases stayed unmatched. This CDR3 has 13 amino acids. The germline V gene has CDR1 SNHLY and CDR2 FYNNEI. The CDR3 spells CASLQGRNQPQHF. CDR3 DNA: TGTGCCAGCCTACAGGGGCGCAATCAGCCCCAGCATTTT.